This TCR beta chain was retrieved from a study of monozygotic twins with inflammatory bowel disease. Study-wide results and limits: Healthy twins showed more clonotype sharing with others than IBD patients, especially patients with disease activity. Those with IBD had lower TCRbeta diversity (inverse Simpson) than their healthy co-twins did.

Collection of a roughly 2.7 ml blood sample took place per donor. During cDNA synthesis, UMIs that each contained a 6-nucleotide sample barcode were added by means of template switching. TCRdb re-analyzed the 5' RACE reads; it lists each CDR3 protein once, without DNA. The sample table sets out approximately 200,000 distinct CDR3 sequences. Turning to this clonotype: What it binds is unknown.

From germline, CDR1 is SGHAT and CDR2 FQNNGV. The length of the CDR3 is 15 residues. This sequence joins TRBV11-2 and TRBJ1-1; the D call of TRBD1 rests on TCRdb alone, since no DNA is present to check it. The sequence came from a human donor with ulcerative colitis or Crohn's disease, or a healthy co-twin of an affected twin (not recorded which). The sample comprised blood. The chain's CDR3 is CASSFPDRLNTEAFF.